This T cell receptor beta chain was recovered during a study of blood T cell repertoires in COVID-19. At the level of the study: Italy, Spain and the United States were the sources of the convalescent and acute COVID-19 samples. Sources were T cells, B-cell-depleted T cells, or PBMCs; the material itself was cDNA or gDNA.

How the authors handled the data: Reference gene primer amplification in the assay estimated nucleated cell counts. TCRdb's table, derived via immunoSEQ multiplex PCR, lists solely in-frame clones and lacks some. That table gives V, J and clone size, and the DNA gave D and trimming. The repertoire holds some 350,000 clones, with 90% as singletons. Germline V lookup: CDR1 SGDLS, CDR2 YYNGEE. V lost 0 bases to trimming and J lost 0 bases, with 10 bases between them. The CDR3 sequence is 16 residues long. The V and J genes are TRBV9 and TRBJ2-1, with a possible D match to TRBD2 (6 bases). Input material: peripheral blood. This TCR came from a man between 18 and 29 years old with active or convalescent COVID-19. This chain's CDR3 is CASSVGGGSSYNEQFF. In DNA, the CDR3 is TGTGCCAGCAGCGTAGGTGGAGGGAGCTCCTACAATGAGCAGTTCTTC.